These T cell receptor beta chains were read from a single sample in a study of blood T cell repertoires in COVID-19. The table came from immunoSEQ multiplex PCR; TCRdb's copy has only in-frame clones and leaves some out. The sample lists about 160,000 clones; about four fifths were seen once. Input material: peripheral blood. Every receptor here comes from an older man who had recovered from COVID-19. Each CDR3 is given with its conserved first and last residue.

j_call,cdr3_length,v_call,cdr3_aa
TRBJ2-2,16,TRBV11-3,CASSSSFGRRTGELFF
TRBJ2-1,15,TRBV11-3,CASSLGRLAGNEQFF
TRBJ2-1,15,TRBV5-1,CASSRGRLSYNEQFF
TRBJ2-5,13,TRBV19,CASSSDSGETQYF
TRBJ2-1,16,TRBV19,CASSGGGASGRHEQFF
TRBJ2-7,15,TRBV9,CASRAAPQVTYEQYF
TRBJ1-2,12,TRBV29-1,CSVAGDNYGYTF
TRBJ1-6,16,TRBV5-1,CASSIQGQGQNSPLHF
TRBJ2-3,13,TRBV6-5,CASSVTGTDTQYF
TRBJ1-5,19,TRBV12-5,CASGLGQAAAEYSNQPQHF
TRBJ2-2,17,TRBV11-2,CASSFVLDSLVTGELFF
TRBJ2-7,17,TRBV25-1,CASRGAGRRTLSYEQYF
TRBJ1-4,14,TRBV7-8,CASSWLGTNEKLFF
TRBJ2-5,13,TRBV2,CASSEPPGGTQYF
TRBJ1-2,14,TRBV19,CASSPTGTDYGYTF
TRBJ1-4,15,TRBV5-1,CASSDPQGINEKLFF
TRBJ2-3,14,TRBV5-1,CASSPSEPRDTQYF
TRBJ1-4,15,TRBV5-1,CASSSQGTVNEKLFF
TRBJ2-3,16,TRBV4-1,CASSQRLAGGTDTQYF
TRBJ2-3,16,TRBV9,CASSGLHQGSGDTQYF
TRBJ1-6,14,TRBV6-5,CASSYHSYNSPLHF
TRBJ1-1,13,TRBV18,CASSAAGNTEAFF
TRBJ2-1,16,TRBV19,CASSSIGGRGNNEQFF
TRBJ1-2,13,TRBV27,CASSLSIRNGYTF
TRBJ2-7,13,TRBV3-1/TRBV3-2,CASTKGDRDEQYF
TRBJ2-1,16,TRBV11-1,CASSLELAGRIDEQFF
TRBJ1-1,15,TRBV4-1,CASSETEVVNTEAFF
TRBJ2-7,15,TRBV6-5,CASRTGGAWEGEQYF
TRBJ2-1,17,TRBV5-1,CASSLDGGLARYNEQFF
TRBJ2-2,15,TRBV9,CASSVGGRAVGELFF
TRBJ2-2,16,TRBV18,CASSPYGQGGTGELFF
TRBJ1-1,16,TRBV15,CATSPRPRVPNTEAFF
TRBJ1-3,15,TRBV28,CASSLERGDGNTIYF